Presented here are 15 T cell receptor beta chains from one specimen sequenced in a study of blood T cells in healthy people across ages. Through a sample-barcoded 5' primer and a J-beta primer mix, a second PCR was run for roughly 7 to 11 cycles. Using its own MiXCR run on the 5' RACE reads, TCRdb lists one record per CDR3 protein. Among about 680,000 distinct CDR3 sequences listed, more than 40% were seen once. Sequenced: blood. The receptors were gathered from a woman between 55 and 75 years old in good health.

The rearrangement uses TRBV28 and TRBJ2-1, with 12 bases identical to TRBD1. The CDR3 totals 15 residues. In germline, CDR1 is MDHEN, CDR2 SYDVKM. The trim removed 5 bases at V and 8 bases at J, leaving 7 bases unmatched. The CDR3 spells CASSARDRGLDEQFF. DNA of the CDR3: TGTGCCAGCAGTGCCCGGGACAGGGGGCTCGATGAGCAGTTCTTC.

This clonotype was seen only a few times. The V gene is TRBV4-3, the J gene TRBJ2-3; no clear D gene. Deletions cut 0 bases from V and 6 bases from J, with 7 bases between. This CDR3 has 13 amino acids. CDR1 and CDR2 from the germline V gene are LGHNA and YSLEER. The CDR3 DNA reads TGCGCCAGCAGCCAAGAGGGTCGCGATACGCAGTATTTT. Amino acids: CASSQEGRDTQYF.

The chain links TRBV10-3 to TRBJ2-1; 10 positions agree with TRBD2. The CDR3 totals 19 residues. V dropped 4 bases and J dropped 1; count of bases not matched to a gene: 13. Germline V gene sequence: CDR1 ENHRY, CDR2 SYGVKD. CDR3 nucleotide sequence: TGTGCCATCAGTGTCGGATTTTTAGCGGGAGGTGAATCCTACAATGAGCAGTTCTTC. Protein product: CAISVGFLAGGESYNEQFF.

J is TRBJ1-1 and V is TRBV25-1, with 9 bases aligning to TRBD1. The V gene end was trimmed by 3 bases and the J gene end by 2 bases; junction bases not matched to a gene: 4. The CDR3 runs 15 residues. CDR1 and CDR2 (germline): MGHDK, SYGVNS. The DNA of the CDR3 is TGTGCCAGCAGTGAGGGGACAGGGAGAAACACTGAAGCTTTCTTT. Its translation is CASSEGTGRNTEAFF. The full variable domain, completed using reference TRBV25-1 and TRBJ1-1, is EADIYQTPRYLVIGTGKKITLECSQTMGHDKMYWYQQDPGMELHLIHYSYGVNSTEKGDLSSESTVSRIRTEHFPLTLESARPSHTSQYLCASSEGTGRNTEAFFGQGTRLTVV.

Only a few counts were recorded for this clonotype. The chain links TRBV7-9 to TRBJ2-3; no firm D call. This CDR3 comprises 18 residues. Germline CDR1 is SEHNR and CDR2 is FQNEAQ (reference sequence). V was clipped by 5 bases and J by 3 bases, with 24 bases between them. CDR3 in DNA: TGTGCCAGCAGCCACACGGGCTCGGGCAACCCCCCGACAGATACGCAGTATTTT. Protein sequence: CASSHTGSGNPPTDTQYF. The variable domain in full, with the rest retrieved from reference TRBV7-9 and TRBJ2-3, is DTGVSQNPRHKITKRGQNVTFRCDPISEHNRLYWYRQTLGQGPEFLTYFQNEAQLEKSRLLSDRFSAERPKGSFSTLEIQRTEQGDSAMYLCASSHTGSGNPPTDTQYFGPGTRLTVL.

The V and J genes are TRBV11-2 and TRBJ1-2; D remains ambiguous. Germline V lookup: CDR1 SGHAT, CDR2 FQNNGV. Trimming left V 5 bases short and J 4 bases short, with 11 bases between. The CDR3 is made up of 13 amino acids. The CDR3, as DNA: TGTGCCAGCAGCCTGGTAGGAGGCTATGGCTACACCTTC. Translating gives CASSLVGGYGYTF.

V gene TRBV2 combines with J gene TRBJ2-4; D perhaps matches TRBD2 (5 bases). The DNA matches TRBJ2-5 better at its end, which makes the J call doubtful. Germline assignment: CDR1 SNHLY and CDR2 FYNNEI. This CDR3 has 13 amino acids. The CDR3, as DNA: TGTGCCAGCATCGGGGAGATCGGAGAGACCCAGTACTTC. Residues: CASIGEIGETQYF.

This clonotype was observed a handful of times. This chain links TRBV27 with TRBJ2-7; 7 nucleotides align to TRBD1. The CDR3 runs to 14 residues. The junction had 4 bases not matched to a gene; V was cut back by 2 bases and J by 3 bases. From germline, CDR1 is MNHEY and CDR2 SMNVEV (reference sequence). The CDR3 DNA reads TGTGCCAGCAGTTTACAACAGGGGTTCTACGAGCAGTACTTC. Residues: CASSLQQGFYEQYF.

The rearrangement links TRBV27 to TRBJ2-1, with TRBD2 matching 9 bases. The CDR3 contains 17 residues. The ends lost 7 bases at V and 7 bases at J; junction bases unmatched: 17. Germline V CDR1 and CDR2: MNHEY, SMNVEV (reference sequence). DNA of the CDR3: TGTGCCAGCACCCTTTTTTCAGCGGGAGGAGAGGGGAATGAGCAGTTCTTC. This translates into CASTLFSAGGEGNEQFF.

The chain couples TRBV29-1 to TRBJ2-1, with D unclear. Germline V lookup: CDR1 SQVTM, CDR2 ANQGSEA. This CDR3 comprises 15 residues. V was shortened by 6 bases and J by 0 bases, with 15 bases between the two germline ends. The CDR3 protein is CSVGDFGSSYNEQFF. The CDR3 bases are TGCAGCGTGGGTGACTTCGGAAGCTCCTACAATGAGCAGTTCTTC.

The V call is TRBV6-2 or TRBV6-3, the J call TRBJ2-7, with TRBD1 matching over 8 bases. The CDR3 consists of 14 residues. The junction had 6 bases not matched to a gene; V was cut back by 5 bases and J by 3 bases. Germline V gives CDR1 MNHEY, CDR2 SVGEGT. CDR3 sequence reads: CASSPTGANYEQYF. The DNA of the CDR3 is TGTGCCAGCAGTCCGACAGGGGCCAACTACGAGCAGTACTTC.

The chain employs TRBV2 and TRBJ1-6; 7 bases are a match to TRBD1. The CDR3 totals 13 residues. The V gene's germline CDR1 is SNHLY and CDR2 FYNNEI. V lost 6 bases and J lost 11; bases outside the gene matches: 7. The CDR3 nucleotides read TGTGCCAGCAGGGAAACAGGGGTCGCACCCCTCCACTTT. Encoded protein: CASRETGVAPLHF.

The DNA for the CDR3 is TGCAGTGCTAGTCTTGGTCCAGATACGCAGTATTTT. Protein sequence: CSASLGPDTQYF. The genes are TRBV20-1 and TRBJ2-3, with D unclear. The V gene's germline CDR1 is DFQATT and CDR2 SNEGSKA (reference sequence). V dropped 3 bases and J dropped 4 bases, with 8 bases sitting between them. The CDR3 loop spans 12 amino acids.

This rearrangement joins TRBV7-9 to TRBJ1-4, with D unclear. Trimming shortened V by 1 base and J by 4 bases, and 10 bases separated the two germline ends. The CDR3 is made up of 15 amino acids. Germline CDR1 reads SEHNR; CDR2 reads FQNEAQ (reference sequence). For the CDR3, the DNA is TGTGCCAGCAGCTTAGGAGAGGCAGATAATGAAAAACTGTTTTTT. Protein: CASSLGEADNEKLFF.

This chain uses TRBV6-5 with TRBJ2-4, with TRBD1 matching over 8 bases. Matching the DNA end better, TRBJ2-7 makes the J call doubtful. Germline-derived CDR1 and CDR2 are MNHEY and SVGAGI. This CDR3 is built from 16 residues. The CDR3 DNA sequence: TGTGCCAGCAGCTTGACGGGGGCAGGGGGCCTCGACGAGCAGTACTTC. Translation: CASSLTGAGGLDEQYF.